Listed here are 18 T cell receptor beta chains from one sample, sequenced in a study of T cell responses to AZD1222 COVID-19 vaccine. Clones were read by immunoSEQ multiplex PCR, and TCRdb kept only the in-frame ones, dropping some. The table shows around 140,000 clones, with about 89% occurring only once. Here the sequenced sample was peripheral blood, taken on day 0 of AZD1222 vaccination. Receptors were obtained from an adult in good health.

Here the CDR3 reads CASRGSGANVLTF. DNA of the CDR3: TGTGCCAGCAGGGGCTCTGGGGCCAACGTCCTGACTTTC. This chain uses TRBV9 with TRBJ2-6; no clear D gene. The CDR3 covers 13 residues. Germline V gene data show CDR1 as SGDLS and CDR2 as YYNGEE. V lost 5 bases to trimming and J lost 0 bases, with 3 bases between them. The complete variable domain, with remaining parts taken from reference TRBV9 and TRBJ2-6, reads DSGVTQTPKHLITATGQRVTLRCSPRSGDLSVYWYQQSLDQGLQFLIQYYNGEERAKGNILERFSAQQFPDLHSELNLSSLELGDSALYFCASRGSGANVLTFGAGSRLTVL.

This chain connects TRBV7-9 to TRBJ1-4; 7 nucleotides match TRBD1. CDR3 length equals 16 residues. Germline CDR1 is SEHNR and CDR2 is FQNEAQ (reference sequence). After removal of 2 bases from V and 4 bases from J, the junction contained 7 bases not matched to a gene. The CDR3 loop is CASSLRRDSLNEKLFF. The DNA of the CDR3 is TGTGCCAGCAGCTTACGCAGGGACAGCCTTAATGAAAAACTGTTTTTT.

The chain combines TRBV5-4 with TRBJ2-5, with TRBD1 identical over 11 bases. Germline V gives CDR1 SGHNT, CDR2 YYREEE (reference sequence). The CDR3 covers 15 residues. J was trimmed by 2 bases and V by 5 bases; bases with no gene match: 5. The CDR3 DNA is TGTGCCAGCAGGAGGGACAGGGGGGGGCAAGAGACCCAGTACTTC. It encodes CASRRDRGGQETQYF.

The DNA for the CDR3 is TGTGCCAGCAGAATCACAGATACGCAGTATTTT. As protein: CASRITDTQYF. The chain uses TRBV12-3 or TRBV12-4 and TRBJ2-3; no definite D call. This CDR3 has 11 amino acids. Between the trimmed V and J ends, which lost 6 bases and 2 bases, there was a span of 3 bases.

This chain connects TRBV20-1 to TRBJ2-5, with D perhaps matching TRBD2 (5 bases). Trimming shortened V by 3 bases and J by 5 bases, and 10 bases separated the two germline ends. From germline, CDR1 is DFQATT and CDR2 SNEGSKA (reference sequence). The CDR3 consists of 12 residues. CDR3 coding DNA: TGCAGTGCTAGTCAGAGCGGTGAGACCCAGTACTTC. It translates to CSASQSGETQYF.

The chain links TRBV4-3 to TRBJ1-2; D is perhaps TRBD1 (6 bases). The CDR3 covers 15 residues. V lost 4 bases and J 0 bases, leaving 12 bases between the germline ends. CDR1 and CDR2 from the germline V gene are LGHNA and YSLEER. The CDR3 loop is CASSPGDTTNYGYTF. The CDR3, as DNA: TGCGCCAGCAGCCCCGGGGACACTACTAACTATGGCTACACCTTC.

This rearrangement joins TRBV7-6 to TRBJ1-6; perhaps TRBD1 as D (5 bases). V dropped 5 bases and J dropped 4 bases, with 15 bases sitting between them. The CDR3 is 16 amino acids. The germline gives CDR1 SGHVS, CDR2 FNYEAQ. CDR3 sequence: CASSVDSSPYNSPLHF. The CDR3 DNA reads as TGTGCCAGCAGCGTCGACAGCAGCCCTTATAATTCACCCCTCCACTTT.

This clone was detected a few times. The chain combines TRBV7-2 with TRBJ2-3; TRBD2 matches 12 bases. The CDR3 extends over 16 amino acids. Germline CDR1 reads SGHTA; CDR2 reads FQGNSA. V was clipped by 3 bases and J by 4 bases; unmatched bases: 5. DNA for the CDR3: TGTGCCAGCAGCTTTCTAGCGGGGGGGCGAGCAGATACGCAGTATTTT. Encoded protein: CASSFLAGGRADTQYF.

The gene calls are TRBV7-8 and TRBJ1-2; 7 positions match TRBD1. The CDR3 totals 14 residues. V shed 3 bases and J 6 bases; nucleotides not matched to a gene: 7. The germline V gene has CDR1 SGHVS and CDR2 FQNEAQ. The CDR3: CASSLGTDYNGYTF. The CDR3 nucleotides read TGTGCCAGCAGCTTGGGGACAGACTATAATGGCTACACCTTC.

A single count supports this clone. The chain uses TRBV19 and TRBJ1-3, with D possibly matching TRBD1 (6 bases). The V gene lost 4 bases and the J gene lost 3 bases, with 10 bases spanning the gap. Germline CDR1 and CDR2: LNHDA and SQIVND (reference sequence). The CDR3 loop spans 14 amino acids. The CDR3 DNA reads TGTGCCAGTAGTAAACAGGGTGGTGGAAACACCATATATTTT. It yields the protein CASSKQGGGNTIYF.

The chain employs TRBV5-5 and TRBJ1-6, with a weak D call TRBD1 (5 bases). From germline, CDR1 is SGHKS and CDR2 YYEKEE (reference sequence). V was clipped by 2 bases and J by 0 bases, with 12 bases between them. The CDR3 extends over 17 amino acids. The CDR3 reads CASSLVEGSSYNSPLHF. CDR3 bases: TGTGCCAGCAGCTTAGTTGAGGGGAGCTCCTATAATTCACCCCTCCACTTT.

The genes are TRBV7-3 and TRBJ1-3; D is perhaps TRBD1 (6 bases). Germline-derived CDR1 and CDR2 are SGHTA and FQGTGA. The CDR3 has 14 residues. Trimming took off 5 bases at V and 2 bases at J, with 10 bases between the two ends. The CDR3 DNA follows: TGTGCCAGCAGCCCAGGGGTGGCTGGAAACACCATATATTTT. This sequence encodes CASSPGVAGNTIYF.

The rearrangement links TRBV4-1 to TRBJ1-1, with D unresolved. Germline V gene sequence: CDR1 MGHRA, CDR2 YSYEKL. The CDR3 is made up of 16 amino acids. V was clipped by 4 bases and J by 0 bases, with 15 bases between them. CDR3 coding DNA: TGCGCCAGCAGCCTTCCTACTTTGAATCTGAACACTGAAGCTTTCTTT. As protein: CASSLPTLNLNTEAFF.

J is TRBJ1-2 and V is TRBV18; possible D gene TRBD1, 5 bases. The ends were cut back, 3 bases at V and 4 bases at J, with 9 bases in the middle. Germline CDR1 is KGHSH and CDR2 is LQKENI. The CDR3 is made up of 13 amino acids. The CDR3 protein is CASSPDTFYGYTF. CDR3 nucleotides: TGTGCCAGCTCACCGGACACGTTCTATGGCTACACCTTC. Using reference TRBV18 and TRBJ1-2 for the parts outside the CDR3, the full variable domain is NAGVMQNPRHLVRRRGQEARLRCSPMKGHSHVYWYRQLPEEGLKFMVYLQKENIIDESGMPKERFSAEFPKEGPSILRIQQVVRGDSAAYFCASSPDTFYGYTFGSGTRLTVV.

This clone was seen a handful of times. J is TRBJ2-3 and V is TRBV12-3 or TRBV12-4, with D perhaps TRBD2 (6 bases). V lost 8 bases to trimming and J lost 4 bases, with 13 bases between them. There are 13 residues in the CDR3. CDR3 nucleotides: TGTGCCAGCGTGCCGGGAGTTTCAGATACGCAGTATTTT. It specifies CASVPGVSDTQYF.

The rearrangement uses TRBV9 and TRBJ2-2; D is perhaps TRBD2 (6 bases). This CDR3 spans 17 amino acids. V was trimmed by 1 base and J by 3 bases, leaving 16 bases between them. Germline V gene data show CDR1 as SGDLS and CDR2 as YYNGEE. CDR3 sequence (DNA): TGTGCCAGCAGCGTACTCCCCACGGGCGGGGACACCGGGGAGCTGTTTTTT. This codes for CASSVLPTGGDTGELFF.

CDR3 coding DNA: TGTGCCAGCAGCCGAAGGGGAGACAATGAGCAGTTCTTC. Amino acid sequence: CASSRRGDNEQFF. The J gene is TRBJ2-1, the V gene TRBV3-1 (or the pseudogene TRBV3-2), with D tentatively TRBD1 or TRBD2 (5 bases each). The germline gives CDR1 LGHDT, CDR2 YNNKEL (reference sequence). This CDR3 is built from 13 residues. Trimming removed 4 bases from V and 5 bases from J, with 9 bases in between.

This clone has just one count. As DNA, the CDR3 is TGCAGTGCTAGTTTGGGACAGGGTGAGACCCAGTACTTC. This translates into CSASLGQGETQYF. The chain links TRBV20-1 to TRBJ2-5; 9 bases map to TRBD1. Germline-derived CDR1 and CDR2 are DFQATT and SNEGSKA (reference sequence). The CDR3 sequence is 13 residues long. The junction had 4 bases not matched to a gene; V was cut back by 3 bases and J by 5 bases.